This is a list of T cell receptor beta chains from one sample in a study of shared clonotypes between healthy human individuals. Using immunoSEQ multiplex PCR, the repertoire was profiled, and TCRdb retains in-frame clones only, with some absent. There are about 1,900,000 clones in the sample; roughly 94% occur only once, and roughly 1.2% lies in the top ten. The sequencing input was naive CD8+ T cells sorted from blood. These receptors originate from a man younger than 30 in good health. Each CDR3 is given with its conserved first and last residue. Each record gives: J gene, V gene, D gene, CDR3 protein, CDR3 DNA. A D gene is named only where the DNA matches it firmly.

j_call: TRBJ1-6
v_call: TRBV19
d_call: .
cdr3_aa: CASSPRQNNSPLHF
cdr3_nt: TGTGCCAGTAGTCCCCGACAGAATAATTCACCCCTCCACTTT

j_call: TRBJ2-7
v_call: TRBV5-4
d_call: .
cdr3_aa: CASSDDRTEQYF
cdr3_nt: TGTGCCAGCAGCGATGACAGGACCGAGCAGTACTTC

j_call: TRBJ2-7
v_call: TRBV13
d_call: .
cdr3_aa: CASSLRGGTYEQYF
cdr3_nt: TGTGCCAGCAGCTTAAGGGGGGGGACCTACGAGCAGTACTTC

j_call: TRBJ1-3
v_call: TRBV4-1
d_call: .
cdr3_aa: CASSAVSTDAIYF
cdr3_nt: TGCGCCAGCAGCGCGGTATCTACCGACGCCATATATTTT

j_call: TRBJ2-7
v_call: TRBV9
d_call: TRBD1
cdr3_aa: CASSVGDRVHEQYF
cdr3_nt: TGTGCCAGCAGCGTCGGCGACAGGGTCCACGAGCAGTACTTC

j_call: TRBJ1-2
v_call: TRBV5-1
d_call: .
cdr3_aa: CASSLETYGYTF
cdr3_nt: TGCGCCAGCAGCTTGGAAACCTATGGCTACACCTTC

j_call: TRBJ2-7
v_call: TRBV27
d_call: .
cdr3_aa: CASSLWSGQTYEQYF
cdr3_nt: TGTGCCAGCAGTTTATGGTCCGGACAGACCTACGAGCAGTACTTC

j_call: TRBJ2-7
v_call: TRBV2
d_call: .
cdr3_aa: CASSEIGGYGISYEQYF
cdr3_nt: TGTGCCAGCAGTGAAATCGGAGGGTATGGGATTTCCTACGAGCAGTACTTC

j_call: TRBJ1-2
v_call: TRBV19
d_call: .
cdr3_aa: CASSIGGQDYGYTF
cdr3_nt: TGTGCCAGTAGTATCGGGGGTCAGGACTATGGCTACACCTTC

j_call: TRBJ2-5
v_call: TRBV2
d_call: .
cdr3_aa: CASSAGMGLEETQYF
cdr3_nt: TGTGCCAGCAGTGCGGGCATGGGTCTTGAAGAGACCCAGTACTTC

j_call: TRBJ2-1
v_call: TRBV11-2
d_call: .
cdr3_aa: CASSISGGGMGSYNEQFF
cdr3_nt: TGTGCCAGCAGCATCTCCGGAGGCGGGATGGGGTCCTACAATGAGCAGTTCTTC

j_call: TRBJ2-5
v_call: TRBV10-2
d_call: .
cdr3_aa: CASSDPVGGHQETQYF
cdr3_nt: TGCGCCAGCAGTGATCCGGTGGGCGGCCACCAAGAGACCCAGTACTTC

j_call: TRBJ2-7
v_call: TRBV6-1
d_call: .
cdr3_aa: CASSEGQYYEQYF
cdr3_nt: TGTGCCAGCAGTGAAGGACAATACTACGAGCAGTACTTC

j_call: TRBJ2-6
v_call: TRBV7-9
d_call: TRBD1
cdr3_aa: CASSLQGQVSSGANVLTF
cdr3_nt: TGTGCCAGCAGCTTACAGGGACAGGTTAGCTCTGGGGCCAACGTCCTGACTTTC

j_call: TRBJ1-2
v_call: TRBV25-1
d_call: TRBD1
cdr3_aa: CASSETGGVGGYTF
cdr3_nt: TGTGCCAGCAGTGAGACAGGGGGCGTCGGTGGCTACACCTTC

j_call: TRBJ1-4
v_call: TRBV2
d_call: .
cdr3_aa: CASSDLREKLFF
cdr3_nt: TGTGCCAGCAGTGATCTGAGGGAAAAACTGTTTTTT

j_call: TRBJ2-7
v_call: TRBV19
d_call: TRBD2
cdr3_aa: CASSYRAGGSYEQYF
cdr3_nt: TGTGCCAGTAGTTACAGAGCGGGGGGATCCTACGAGCAGTACTTC

j_call: TRBJ2-7
v_call: TRBV30
d_call: .
cdr3_aa: CAWGSTGYEQYF
cdr3_nt: TGTGCCTGGGGCTCAACGGGCTACGAGCAGTACTTC

j_call: TRBJ2-7
v_call: TRBV6-5
d_call: TRBD1
cdr3_aa: CASGPGQTYEQYF
cdr3_nt: TGTGCCAGCGGACCGGGACAGACATACGAGCAGTACTTC

j_call: TRBJ1-1
v_call: TRBV9
d_call: .
cdr3_aa: CASSVDTNTEAFF
cdr3_nt: TGTGCCAGCAGCGTGGATACTAACACTGAAGCTTTCTTT

j_call: TRBJ1-1
v_call: TRBV27
d_call: TRBD1
cdr3_aa: CASRFGTGVAEAFF
cdr3_nt: TGTGCCAGCAGATTTGGGACAGGGGTAGCTGAAGCTTTCTTT

j_call: TRBJ1-4
v_call: TRBV9
d_call: .
cdr3_aa: CASSVGGATNEKLFF
cdr3_nt: TGTGCCAGCAGCGTAGGGGGGGCGACTAATGAAAAACTGTTTTTT

j_call: TRBJ1-5
v_call: TRBV28
d_call: .
cdr3_aa: CASSLGQPQHF
cdr3_nt: TGTGCCAGCAGCTTAGGGCAGCCCCAGCATTTT

j_call: TRBJ2-7
v_call: TRBV9
d_call: .
cdr3_aa: CASSVGVDGIYEQYF
cdr3_nt: TGTGCCAGCAGCGTAGGCGTGGACGGGATCTACGAGCAGTACTTC

j_call: TRBJ2-7
v_call: TRBV7-8
d_call: TRBD1
cdr3_aa: CASSLPGQGFTYEQYF
cdr3_nt: TGTGCCAGCAGCTTGCCGGGACAGGGGTTTACCTACGAGCAGTACTTC

j_call: TRBJ1-4
v_call: TRBV19
d_call: .
cdr3_aa: CASTSGRGEKLFF
cdr3_nt: TGTGCCAGTACTTCCGGACGCGGTGAAAAACTGTTTTTT

j_call: TRBJ2-2
v_call: TRBV19
d_call: TRBD1
cdr3_aa: CASRTGSNTGELFF
cdr3_nt: TGTGCCAGCAGGACAGGGTCGAACACCGGGGAGCTGTTTTTT

j_call: TRBJ2-7
v_call: TRBV2
d_call: TRBD2
cdr3_aa: CASTSGITYEQYF
cdr3_nt: TGTGCCAGCACTAGCGGGATTACCTACGAGCAGTACTTC

j_call: TRBJ1-2
v_call: TRBV29-1
d_call: .
cdr3_aa: CSVEREGNYGYTF
cdr3_nt: TGCAGCGTTGAAAGGGAGGGTAACTATGGCTACACCTTC

j_call: TRBJ2-7
v_call: TRBV5-1
d_call: TRBD2
cdr3_aa: CASSSTGGSYEQYF
cdr3_nt: TGCGCCAGCAGCTCCACGGGGGGATCCTACGAGCAGTACTTC

j_call: TRBJ1-4
v_call: TRBV30
d_call: .
cdr3_aa: CAWSVGWFDEKLFF
cdr3_nt: TGTGCCTGGAGTGTAGGTTGGTTCGATGAAAAACTGTTTTTT

j_call: TRBJ1-1
v_call: TRBV7-8
d_call: .
cdr3_aa: CASSVPGPEAFF
cdr3_nt: TGTGCCAGCAGCGTACCCGGTCCGGAAGCTTTCTTT

j_call: TRBJ2-7
v_call: TRBV27
d_call: .
cdr3_aa: CASSLKRTRYEQYF
cdr3_nt: TGTGCCAGCAGTTTGAAACGAACCCGCTACGAGCAGTACTTC

j_call: TRBJ2-1
v_call: TRBV27
d_call: .
cdr3_aa: CASSFGQGSPNEQFF
cdr3_nt: TGTGCCAGCAGTTTTGGGCAGGGATCCCCCAATGAGCAGTTCTTC

j_call: TRBJ2-7
v_call: TRBV5-1
d_call: .
cdr3_aa: CASSLGASFEQYF
cdr3_nt: TGCGCCAGCAGCTTGGGAGCTAGCTTCGAGCAGTACTTC

j_call: TRBJ2-7
v_call: TRBV11-2
d_call: TRBD2
cdr3_aa: CASSLVPSGRASEQYF
cdr3_nt: TGTGCCAGCAGCTTAGTCCCGAGCGGGAGGGCTTCCGAGCAGTACTTC

j_call: TRBJ1-2
v_call: TRBV5-1
d_call: TRBD1
cdr3_aa: CASSSVGQGYNYGYTF
cdr3_nt: TGCGCCAGCAGCTCCGTCGGACAGGGCTATAACTATGGCTACACCTTC

j_call: TRBJ2-2
v_call: TRBV4-1
d_call: .
cdr3_aa: CASSQVRRLGGAAVGGELFF
cdr3_nt: TGCGCCAGCAGCCAAGTTAGGCGATTGGGGGGGGCCGCCGTAGGCGGGGAGCTGTTTTTT

j_call: TRBJ2-7
v_call: TRBV6-1
d_call: .
cdr3_aa: CASTAGQGGYEQYF
cdr3_nt: TGTGCCAGCACCGCGGGCCAGGGGGGATACGAGCAGTACTTC

j_call: TRBJ2-3
v_call: TRBV9
d_call: .
cdr3_aa: CASSEDLADTQYF
cdr3_nt: TGTGCCAGCAGCGAGGACCTCGCAGATACGCAGTATTTT